This TCR beta chain was sequenced for a study of esophageal squamous cell carcinoma under preoperative chemotherapy (dated 2018 in TCRdb). About the investigation overall: In the study, TCR repertoires were profiled in both peripheral blood T cells and tumor-infiltrating lymphocytes. In patients with esophageal squamous cell carcinoma, the study looked at what paclitaxel-nedaplatin chemotherapy did to T-cell receptor repertoires. A few patients with primary esophageal squamous cell carcinoma made up the cohort. Repertoires were compared between samples taken before and after paclitaxel-nedaplatin therapy.

Counted from cysteine to phenylalanine, this CDR3 has 13 amino acids. Only the CDR3 part of the read is kept: 39 bases, read in frame from the first base. In the germline V gene (reference sequence), CDR1 corresponds to LNHDA and CDR2 to SQIVND. Of note for this clonotype: What this receptor recognizes is not known. Sequence at one end of the junction differs from germline and may be a read error.

Beyond this particular receptor, the publication reports: Rather than arising solely from local clonal changes, post-treatment tumor-infiltrating lymphocytes appeared to come partly from peripheral T cells that migrated into the tumor. Immediate and substantial changes in clonotype frequency were induced by paclitaxel-nedaplatin therapy, and contraction rather than amplification was more likely to be observed among abundant clones. A small cohort was used, with only a few patients with esophageal squamous cell carcinoma being analyzed. After chemotherapy, peripheral T cells showed a significant rise in TCR diversity, whereas tumor-infiltrating lymphocytes did not.

Library generation was performed with PCR. The sequencing machine was a HiSeq X Ten. High-throughput sequencing was used to characterize the TCR repertoires. TCRdb reprocessed the public reads (quality trimming at Q25 with fastp, clone calling with MiXCR) and kept in-frame beta chains. Each CDR3 protein appears once, grouped with its most common genes and DNA. This sample gives around 19,000 distinct CDR3 sequences in total; more than 45% of them show up just once. Approximately 28% of the sample is held by the ten biggest clonotypes. What the time point label conveys for this sample: after preoperative PTX-NDP chemotherapy. Paclitaxel-nedaplatin was administered to patients as preoperative chemotherapy before surgery.

The TCR was taken from a human donor with esophageal squamous cell carcinoma. The donor label of this sample is uncertain. Collection took place from a patient given preoperative chemotherapy. The sequence links TRBV19 to TRBJ2-4; the D gene is tentatively TRBD1 or TRBD2, each matching 6 bases. The DNA is as follows: TGTGCCACGGGGGCGAGTACCACAGACATGCAGTACTTC. Translated, this is CATGASTTDMQYF.